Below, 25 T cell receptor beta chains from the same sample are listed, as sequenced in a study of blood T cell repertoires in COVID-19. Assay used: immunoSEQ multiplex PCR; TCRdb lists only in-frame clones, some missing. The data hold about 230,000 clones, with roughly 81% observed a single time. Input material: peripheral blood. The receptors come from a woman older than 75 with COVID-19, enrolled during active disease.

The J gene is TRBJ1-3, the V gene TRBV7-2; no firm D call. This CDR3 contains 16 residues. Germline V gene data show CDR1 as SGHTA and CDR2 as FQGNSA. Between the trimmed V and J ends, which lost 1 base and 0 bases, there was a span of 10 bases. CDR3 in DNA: TGTGCCAGCAGCTTAGGTCGAGGTTACTCTGGAAACACCATATATTTT. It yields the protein CASSLGRGYSGNTIYF. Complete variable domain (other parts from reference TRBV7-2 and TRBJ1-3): GAGVSQSPSNKVTEKGKDVELRCDPISGHTALYWYRQSLGQGLEFLIYFQGNSAPDKSGLPSDRFSAERTGGSVSTLTIQRTQQEDSAVYLCASSLGRGYSGNTIYFGEGSWLTVV.

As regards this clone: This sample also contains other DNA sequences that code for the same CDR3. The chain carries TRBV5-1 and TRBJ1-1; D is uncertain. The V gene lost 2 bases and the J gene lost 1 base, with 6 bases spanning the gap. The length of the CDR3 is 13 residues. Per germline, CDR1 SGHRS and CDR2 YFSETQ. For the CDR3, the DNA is TGCGCCAGCAGCTTCGGCGGGAACACTGAAGCTTTCTTT. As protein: CASSFGGNTEAFF.

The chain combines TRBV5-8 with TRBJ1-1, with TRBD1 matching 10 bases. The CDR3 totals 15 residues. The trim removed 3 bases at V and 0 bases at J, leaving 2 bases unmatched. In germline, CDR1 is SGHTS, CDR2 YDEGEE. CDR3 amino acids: CASSWGTGVNTEAFF. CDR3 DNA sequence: TGTGCCAGCAGCTGGGGGACAGGGGTGAACACTGAAGCTTTCTTT.

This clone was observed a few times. CDR3 nucleotides: TGTGCCAGCAGTTTTAGGCCTCCCCAGTTAGGAGGTAATTCACCCCTCCACTTT. Protein product: CASSFRPPQLGGNSPLHF. This rearrangement joins TRBV27 to TRBJ1-6; D call uncertain. Looked up from germline, CDR1 is MNHEY and CDR2 is SMNVEV (reference sequence). The CDR3 runs to 18 residues. Trimming took off 3 bases at V and 6 bases at J, with 21 bases between the two ends.

CDR3 protein: CASSLAGTGKNYGYTF. The CDR3 bases are TGTGCCAGCAGCTTAGCCGGGACAGGGAAAAACTATGGCTACACCTTC. The genes are TRBV7-9 and TRBJ1-2, with 9 nucleotides matching TRBD1. The CDR3 runs 16 residues. The ends lost 0 bases at V and 2 bases at J; junction bases unmatched: 4. The V gene's germline CDR1 is SEHNR and CDR2 FQNEAQ (reference sequence). Looking up the rest from reference TRBV7-9 and TRBJ1-2 gives the full variable domain: DTGVSQNPRHKITKRGQNVTFRCDPISEHNRLYWYRQTLGQGPEFLTYFQNEAQLEKSRLLSDRFSAERPKGSFSTLEIQRTEQGDSAMYLCASSLAGTGKNYGYTFGSGTRLTVV.

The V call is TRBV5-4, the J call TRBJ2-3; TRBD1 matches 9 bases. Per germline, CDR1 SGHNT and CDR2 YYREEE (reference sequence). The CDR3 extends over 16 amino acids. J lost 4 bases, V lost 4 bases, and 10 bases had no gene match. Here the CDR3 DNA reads TGTGCCAGCAGCCCACCCAGGACAGGGGAGGCAGATACGCAGTATTTT. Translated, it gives CASSPPRTGEADTQYF.

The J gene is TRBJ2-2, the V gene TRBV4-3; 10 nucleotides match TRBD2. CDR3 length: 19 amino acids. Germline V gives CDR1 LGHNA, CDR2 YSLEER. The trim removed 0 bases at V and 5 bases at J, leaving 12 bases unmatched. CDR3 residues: CASSQDVPSGSLYTGELFF. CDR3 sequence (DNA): TGCGCCAGCAGCCAAGATGTGCCTAGCGGGAGTCTGTATACCGGGGAGCTGTTTTTT.

The chain's CDR3 is CASSLDRGQGGYTF. CDR3 DNA: TGTGCCAGCAGCTTAGATAGAGGACAGGGAGGCTACACCTTC. This chain uses TRBV7-2 with TRBJ1-2; TRBD1 matches at 8 bases. V trimming: 1 base; J trimming: 8 bases; junction bases outside the gene matches: 6. CDR1 SGHTA and CDR2 FQGNSA come from the germline V gene. The CDR3 spans 14 residues.

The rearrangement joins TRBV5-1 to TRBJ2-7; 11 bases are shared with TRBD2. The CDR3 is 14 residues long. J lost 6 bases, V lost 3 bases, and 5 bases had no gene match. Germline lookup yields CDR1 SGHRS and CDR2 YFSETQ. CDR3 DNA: TGCGCCAGCAGCTATAGCGGGGGGGCAGCCGAGCAGTACTTC. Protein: CASSYSGGAAEQYF.

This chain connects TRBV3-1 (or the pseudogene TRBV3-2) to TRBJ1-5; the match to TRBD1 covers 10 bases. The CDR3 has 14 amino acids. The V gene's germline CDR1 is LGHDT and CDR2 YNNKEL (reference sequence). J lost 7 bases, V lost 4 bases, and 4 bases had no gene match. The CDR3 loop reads CASSRTGGGQPQHF. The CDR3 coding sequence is TGTGCCAGCAGCCGGACAGGGGGAGGACAGCCCCAGCATTTT.

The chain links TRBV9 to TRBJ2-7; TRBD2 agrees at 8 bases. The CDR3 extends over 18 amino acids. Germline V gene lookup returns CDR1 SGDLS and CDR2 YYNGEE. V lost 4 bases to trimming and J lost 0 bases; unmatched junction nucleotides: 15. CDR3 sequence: CASSSGSGSGGFSYEQYF. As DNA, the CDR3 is TGTGCCAGCAGCTCCGGTAGTGGGAGCGGGGGATTCTCCTACGAGCAGTACTTC.

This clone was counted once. CDR3 sequence reads: CASSLVGGNTEAFF. The CDR3 DNA follows: TGTGCCAGCAGCTTGGTGGGAGGGAACACTGAAGCTTTCTTT. This chain links TRBV5-5 with TRBJ1-1; D unclear. Germline V gives CDR1 SGHKS, CDR2 YYEKEE (reference sequence). V lost 0 bases, J lost 1 base, and 7 bases lay in between. The CDR3 contains 14 residues.

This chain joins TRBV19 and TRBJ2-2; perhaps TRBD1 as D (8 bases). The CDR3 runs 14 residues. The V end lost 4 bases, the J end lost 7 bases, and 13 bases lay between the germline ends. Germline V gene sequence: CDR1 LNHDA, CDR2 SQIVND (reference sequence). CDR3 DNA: TGTGCCAGTAGTACAGCGGGACAGGTCGGGGAGCTGTTTTTT. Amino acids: CASSTAGQVGELFF.

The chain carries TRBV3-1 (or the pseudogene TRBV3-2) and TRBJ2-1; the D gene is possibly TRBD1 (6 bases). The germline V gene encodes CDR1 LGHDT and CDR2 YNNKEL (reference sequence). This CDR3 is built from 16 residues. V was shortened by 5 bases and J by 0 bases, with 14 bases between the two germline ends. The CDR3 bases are TGTGCCAGCAGCTCGAGCAGGGGTCCCTCCTACAATGAGCAGTTCTTC. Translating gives CASSSSRGPSYNEQFF.

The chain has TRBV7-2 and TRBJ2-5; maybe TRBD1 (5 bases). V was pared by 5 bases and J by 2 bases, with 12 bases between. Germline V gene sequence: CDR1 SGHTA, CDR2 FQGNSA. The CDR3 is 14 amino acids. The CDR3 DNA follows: TGTGCCAGCAGCGTTGGACGGACACAAGAGACCCAGTACTTC. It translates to CASSVGRTQETQYF.

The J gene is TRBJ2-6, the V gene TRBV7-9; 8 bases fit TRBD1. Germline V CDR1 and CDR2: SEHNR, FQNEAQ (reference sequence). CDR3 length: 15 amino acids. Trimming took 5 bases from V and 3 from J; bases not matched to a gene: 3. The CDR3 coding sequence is TGTGCCAGCAGCCCAGGGGGCAGTGGGGCCAACGTCCTGACTTTC. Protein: CASSPGGSGANVLTF.

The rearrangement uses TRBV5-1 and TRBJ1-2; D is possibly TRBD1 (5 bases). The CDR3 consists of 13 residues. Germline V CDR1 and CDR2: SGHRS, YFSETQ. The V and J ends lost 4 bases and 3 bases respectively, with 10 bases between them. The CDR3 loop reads CASSQTGDYGYTF. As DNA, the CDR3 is TGCGCCAGCAGCCAAACAGGTGACTATGGCTACACCTTC.

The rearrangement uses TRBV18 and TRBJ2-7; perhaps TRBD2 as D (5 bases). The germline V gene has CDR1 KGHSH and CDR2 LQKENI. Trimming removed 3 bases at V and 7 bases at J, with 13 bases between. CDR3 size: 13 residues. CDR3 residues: CASSPGILGEQYF. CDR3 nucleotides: TGTGCCAGCTCACCCGGGATATTGGGGGAGCAGTACTTC.

CDR3 DNA sequence: TGTGCCAGCAGTAGGAGCGGGAGTGATACGCAGTATTTT. Translated: CASSRSGSDTQYF. This sequence joins TRBV6-5 and TRBJ2-3; 8 bases match TRBD2. Trimming removed 5 bases from V and 6 bases from J; junction bases left unmatched: 4. This CDR3 has 13 amino acids. Per germline, CDR1 MNHEY and CDR2 SVGAGI.

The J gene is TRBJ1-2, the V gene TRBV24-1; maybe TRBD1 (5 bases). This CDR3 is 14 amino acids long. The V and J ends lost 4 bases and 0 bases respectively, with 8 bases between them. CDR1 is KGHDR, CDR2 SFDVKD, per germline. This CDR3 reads CATSEARANYGYTF. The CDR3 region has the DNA TGTGCCACCAGTGAGGCCAGGGCTAACTATGGCTACACCTTC.

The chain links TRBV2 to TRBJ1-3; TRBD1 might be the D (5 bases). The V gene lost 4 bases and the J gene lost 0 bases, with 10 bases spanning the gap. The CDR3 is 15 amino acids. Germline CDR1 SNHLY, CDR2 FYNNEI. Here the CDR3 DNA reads TGTGCCAGCAGTGGACAGAGAGGCTCTGGAAACACCATATATTTT. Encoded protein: CASSGQRGSGNTIYF.

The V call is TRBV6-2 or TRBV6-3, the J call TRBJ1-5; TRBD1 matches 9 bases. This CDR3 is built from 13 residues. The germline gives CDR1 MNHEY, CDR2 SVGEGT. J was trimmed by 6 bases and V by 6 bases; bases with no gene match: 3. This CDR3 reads CASSLDRGQPQHF. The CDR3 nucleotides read TGTGCCAGCAGCCTGGACAGGGGTCAGCCCCAGCATTTT.

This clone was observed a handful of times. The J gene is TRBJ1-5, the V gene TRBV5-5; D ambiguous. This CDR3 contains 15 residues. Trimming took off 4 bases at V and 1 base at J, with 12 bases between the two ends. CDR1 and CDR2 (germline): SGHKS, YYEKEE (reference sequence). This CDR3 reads CASSPDAGSNQPQHF. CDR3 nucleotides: TGTGCCAGCAGCCCGGATGCAGGAAGCAATCAGCCCCAGCATTTT.

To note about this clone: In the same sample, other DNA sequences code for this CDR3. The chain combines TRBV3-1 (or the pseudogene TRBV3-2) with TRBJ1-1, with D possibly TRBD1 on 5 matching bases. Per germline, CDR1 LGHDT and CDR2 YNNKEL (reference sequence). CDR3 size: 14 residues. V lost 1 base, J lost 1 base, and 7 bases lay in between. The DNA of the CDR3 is TGTGCCAGCAGCCAAGTAAGGGGGAACACTGAAGCTTTCTTT. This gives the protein CASSQVRGNTEAFF.

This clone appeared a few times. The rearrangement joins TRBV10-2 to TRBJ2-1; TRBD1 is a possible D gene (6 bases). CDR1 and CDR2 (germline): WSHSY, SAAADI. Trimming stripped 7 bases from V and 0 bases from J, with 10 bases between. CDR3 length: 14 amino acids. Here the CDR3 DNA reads TGCGCCAGCAAGACAGGAAGCTCCTACAATGAGCAGTTCTTC. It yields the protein CASKTGSSYNEQFF.